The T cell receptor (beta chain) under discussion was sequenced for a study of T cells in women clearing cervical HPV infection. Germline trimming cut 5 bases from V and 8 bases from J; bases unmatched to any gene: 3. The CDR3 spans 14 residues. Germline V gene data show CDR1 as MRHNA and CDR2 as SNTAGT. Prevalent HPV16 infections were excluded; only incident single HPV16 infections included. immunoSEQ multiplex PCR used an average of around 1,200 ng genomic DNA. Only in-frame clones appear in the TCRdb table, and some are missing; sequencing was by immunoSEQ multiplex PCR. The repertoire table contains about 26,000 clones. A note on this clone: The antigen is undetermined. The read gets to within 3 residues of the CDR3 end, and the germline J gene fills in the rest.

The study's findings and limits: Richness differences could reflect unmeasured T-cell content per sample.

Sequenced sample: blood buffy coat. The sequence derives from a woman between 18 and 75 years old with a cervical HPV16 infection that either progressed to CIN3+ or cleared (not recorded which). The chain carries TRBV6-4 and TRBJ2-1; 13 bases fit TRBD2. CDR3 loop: CASSSGTSGDEQFF. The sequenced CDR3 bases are TGTGCCAGCAGTTCCGGGACTAGCGGGGATGAG.